These 11 T cell receptor beta chains share one sample of origin, sequenced in a study of blood T cell repertoires in COVID-19. The data were produced by immunoSEQ multiplex PCR, yet TCRdb's version contains in-frame clones alone and is incomplete. The profile shows approximately 200,000 clones, roughly nine tenths of them singletons. Material: peripheral blood. All receptors derive from a man between 65 and 80 years old with acute or convalescent COVID-19.

The chain couples TRBV3-1 (or the pseudogene TRBV3-2) to TRBJ2-1, with 9 bases lining up with TRBD2. CDR1 and CDR2 from the germline V gene are LGHDT and YNNKEL (reference sequence). This CDR3 contains 17 residues. Trimming removed 4 bases from V and 8 bases from J; junction bases left unmatched: 15. Here the CDR3 reads CASSLRLRGLAKDEQFF. In nucleotides, the CDR3 is TGTGCCAGCAGCCTAAGACTTCGCGGACTAGCGAAGGATGAGCAGTTCTTC.

This clone came up once. The gene calls are TRBV11-2 and TRBJ1-3; D uncertain. V lost 2 bases and J lost 2, with 16 bases in between. This CDR3 has 17 residues. Germline lookup yields CDR1 SGHAT and CDR2 FQNNGV. The CDR3 nucleotides read TGTGCCAGCAGCTTAAGTTTGATCCGAGCCGCTGGAAACACCATATATTTT. Translating it yields CASSLSLIRAAGNTIYF. Combining the CDR3 with reference TRBV11-2 and TRBJ1-3 gives the whole variable domain EAGVAQSPRYKIIEKRQSVAFWCNPISGHATLYWYQQILGQGPKLLIQFQNNGVVDDSQLPKDRFSAERLKGVDSTLKIQPAKLEDSAVYLCASSLSLIRAAGNTIYFGEGSWLTVV.

The chain employs TRBV18 and TRBJ2-7, with D perhaps TRBD2 (6 bases). The CDR3 totals 14 residues. V was clipped by 6 bases and J by 11 bases, with 23 bases between them. Germline CDR1 and CDR2: KGHSH and LQKENI. The chain's CDR3 is CASSKGTGGELKYF. CDR3 nucleotide sequence: TGTGCCAGCTCCAAGGGAACAGGCGGGGAGTTGAAGTACTTC.

CDR3 sequence (DNA): TGTGCCAGCAGCTTAATGGGGCGGGGGGGGCAGCCCCAGCATTTT. Amino acids: CASSLMGRGGQPQHF. V gene TRBV7-2 combines with J gene TRBJ1-5; D may be TRBD1 (5 bases). Germline V gene lookup returns CDR1 SGHTA and CDR2 FQGNSA. The ends were cut back, 2 bases at V and 7 bases at J, with 15 bases in the middle. The CDR3 length is 15 residues.

The gene calls are TRBV23-1 and TRBJ2-7; D is unresolved. TRBV23-1 is an ORF, and what it does is uncertain. V was cut by 2 bases and J by 2 bases, with 7 bases left in between. The CDR3 has 13 amino acids. CDR3 DNA: TGCGCCAGCAGTCAAGATTTAGCCTACGAGCAGTACTTC. Protein: CASSQDLAYEQYF.

This clone has just one count. V and J are TRBV5-1 and TRBJ1-6; 7 positions match TRBD1. The CDR3 has 14 residues. Looked up from germline, CDR1 is SGHRS and CDR2 is YFSETQ. The J segment lost 7 bases and the V segment lost 4 bases, leaving 5 bases of the junction unmatched. CDR3 loop: CASSTGQPNSPLHF. The CDR3, as DNA: TGCGCCAGCAGCACGGGACAGCCCAATTCACCCCTCCACTTT.

The chain joins TRBV25-1 to TRBJ1-1, with D uncertain. Germline-derived CDR1 and CDR2 are MGHDK and SYGVNS. V lost 3 bases and J lost 0, with 5 bases in between. This CDR3 contains 13 residues. CDR3 sequence (DNA): TGTGCCAGCAGTGAGACTTTGAACACTGAAGCTTTCTTT. Translation: CASSETLNTEAFF.

V usage is TRBV5-1 and J usage is TRBJ2-1; no clear D. The germline CDR1 and CDR2 sequences are SGHRS and YFSETQ. Trimming stripped 3 bases from V and 4 bases from J, with 8 bases between. The CDR3 has 13 residues. The DNA of the CDR3 is TGCGCCAGCAGCTCCGGGTTGTACAATGAGCAGTTCTTC. Residues: CASSSGLYNEQFF. The full variable domain, completed using reference TRBV5-1 and TRBJ2-1, is KAGVTQTPRYLIKTRGQQVTLSCSPISGHRSVSWYQQTPGQGLQFLFEYFSETQRNKGNFPGRFSGRQFSNSRSEMNVSTLELGDSALYLCASSSGLYNEQFFGPGTRLTVL.

For the CDR3, the DNA is TGTGCCACCAGTAGGGCGGGGGGATCGGAGACCCAGTACTTC. This gives the protein CATSRAGGSETQYF. This rearrangement joins TRBV24-1 to TRBJ2-5; TRBD2 matches at 8 bases. This CDR3 is 14 amino acids long. After removal of 6 bases from V and 5 bases from J, the junction contained 7 bases not matched to a gene. Germline V gene sequence: CDR1 KGHDR, CDR2 SFDVKD.

V and J are TRBV14 and TRBJ2-7; D may be TRBD1 (5 bases). V shed 2 bases and J shed 4 bases, with 9 bases lying between them. This CDR3 is built from 13 residues. In germline, CDR1 is SGHDN, CDR2 FVKESK. The CDR3 DNA follows: TGTGCCAGCAGCCAACAGGGCCGATACGAGCAGTACTTC. Amino acids: CASSQQGRYEQYF.

This chain uses TRBV7-2 with TRBJ1-1; D uncertain. The length of the CDR3 is 13 residues. The V end lost 5 bases, the J end lost 1 base, and 8 bases lay between the germline ends. Germline V gene data show CDR1 as SGHTA and CDR2 as FQGNSA. The CDR3 region is CASSTGRNTEAFF. The CDR3 nucleotides read TGTGCCAGCAGCACTGGGCGGAACACTGAAGCTTTCTTT.